The present T cell receptor (beta chain) was sequenced within a study of blood T cell repertoires in COVID-19. Across the study: Whether acute or convalescent, the COVID-19 samples came from the United States, Italy and Spain. In each case, the material was cDNA or gDNA derived from T cells, B-cell-depleted T cells, or PBMCs.

CDR1 LGHNA and CDR2 YNFKEQ come from the germline V gene. Germline trimming cut 2 bases from V and 4 bases from J; bases unmatched to any gene: 2. There are 15 residues in the CDR3. Sequenced by immunoSEQ multiplex PCR; TCRdb stores in-frame clones only, minus some. This sample carries over 200,000 clones, approximately 80% of them seen once, and the ten largest clones take 27%. The source of this sequence is a man between 35 and 55 years old with acute or convalescent COVID-19. This chain links TRBV4-2 with TRBJ2-4; 10 bases are shared with TRBD2. Input material: peripheral blood. CDR3 nucleotide sequence: TGTGCCAGCAGCCAAAGGACTAGCGGTAAAAACATTCAGTACTTC. As protein: CASSQRTSGKNIQYF.